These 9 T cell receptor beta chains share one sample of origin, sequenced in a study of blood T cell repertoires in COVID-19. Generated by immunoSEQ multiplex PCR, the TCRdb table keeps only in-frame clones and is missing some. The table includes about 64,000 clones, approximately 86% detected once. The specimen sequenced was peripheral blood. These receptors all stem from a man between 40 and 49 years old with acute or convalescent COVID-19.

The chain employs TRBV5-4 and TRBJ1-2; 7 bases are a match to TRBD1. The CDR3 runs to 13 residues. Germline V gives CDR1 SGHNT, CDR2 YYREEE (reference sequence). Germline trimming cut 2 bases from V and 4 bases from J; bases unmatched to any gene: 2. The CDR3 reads CASSLQGFYGYTF. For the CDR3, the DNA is TGTGCCAGCAGCTTACAGGGGTTCTATGGCTACACCTTC.

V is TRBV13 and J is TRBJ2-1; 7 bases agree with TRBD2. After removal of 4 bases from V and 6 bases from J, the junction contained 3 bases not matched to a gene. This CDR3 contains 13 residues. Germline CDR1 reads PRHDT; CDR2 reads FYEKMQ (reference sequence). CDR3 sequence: CASSSRLANEQFF. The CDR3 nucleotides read TGTGCCAGCAGCTCCCGACTAGCCAATGAGCAGTTCTTC.

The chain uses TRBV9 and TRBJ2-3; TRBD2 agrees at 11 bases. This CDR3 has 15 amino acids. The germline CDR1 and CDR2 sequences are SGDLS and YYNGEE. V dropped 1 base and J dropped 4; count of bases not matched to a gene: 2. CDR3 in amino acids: CASSVLAGGPDTQYF. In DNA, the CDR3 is TGTGCCAGCAGCGTACTAGCGGGGGGCCCAGATACGCAGTATTTT.

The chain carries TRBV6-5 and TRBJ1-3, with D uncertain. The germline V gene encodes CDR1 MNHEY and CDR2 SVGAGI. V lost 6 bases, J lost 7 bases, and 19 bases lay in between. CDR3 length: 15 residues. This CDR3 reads CASSDLSVWSNTIYF. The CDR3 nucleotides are TGTGCCAGCAGCGATCTGAGCGTTTGGTCCAACACCATATATTTT.

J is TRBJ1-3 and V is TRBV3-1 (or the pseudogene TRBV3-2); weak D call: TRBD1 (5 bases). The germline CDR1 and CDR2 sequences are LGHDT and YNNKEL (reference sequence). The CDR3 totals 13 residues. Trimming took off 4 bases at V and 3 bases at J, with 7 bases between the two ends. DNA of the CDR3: TGTGCCAGCAGCCCAGACAGTGGAAACACCATATATTTT. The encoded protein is CASSPDSGNTIYF.

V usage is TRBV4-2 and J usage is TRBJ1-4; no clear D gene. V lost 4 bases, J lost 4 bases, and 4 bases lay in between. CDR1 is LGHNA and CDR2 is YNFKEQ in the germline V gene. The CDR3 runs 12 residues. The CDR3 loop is CASSRRNEKLFF. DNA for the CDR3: TGTGCCAGCAGCCGTCGTAATGAAAAACTGTTTTTT.

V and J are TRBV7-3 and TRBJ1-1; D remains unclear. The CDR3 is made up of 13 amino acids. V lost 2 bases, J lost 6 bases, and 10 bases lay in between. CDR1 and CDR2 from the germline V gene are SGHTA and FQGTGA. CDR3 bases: TGTGCCAGCAGCTTAGATTGGCAGGCTGAAGCTTTCTTT. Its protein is CASSLDWQAEAFF.

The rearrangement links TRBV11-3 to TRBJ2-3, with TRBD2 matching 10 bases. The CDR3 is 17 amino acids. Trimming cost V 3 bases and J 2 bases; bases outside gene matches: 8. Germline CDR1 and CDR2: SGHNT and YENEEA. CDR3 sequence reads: CASSFVLAGDLTDTQYF. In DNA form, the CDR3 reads TGTGCCAGCAGCTTCGTCCTAGCGGGGGACCTCACAGATACGCAGTATTTT.

CDR3 nucleotide sequence: TGTGCCAGCAGCTTAGAGACAGGGGGCGCGTGGAACATTCAGTACTTC. It specifies CASSLETGGAWNIQYF. This chain uses TRBV5-6 with TRBJ2-4; TRBD1 agrees at 10 bases. With 2 bases clipped from V and 7 bases from J, the junction kept 9 bases outside the gene matches. The CDR3 is 16 amino acids. CDR1 is SGHDT and CDR2 is YYEEEE in the germline V gene.